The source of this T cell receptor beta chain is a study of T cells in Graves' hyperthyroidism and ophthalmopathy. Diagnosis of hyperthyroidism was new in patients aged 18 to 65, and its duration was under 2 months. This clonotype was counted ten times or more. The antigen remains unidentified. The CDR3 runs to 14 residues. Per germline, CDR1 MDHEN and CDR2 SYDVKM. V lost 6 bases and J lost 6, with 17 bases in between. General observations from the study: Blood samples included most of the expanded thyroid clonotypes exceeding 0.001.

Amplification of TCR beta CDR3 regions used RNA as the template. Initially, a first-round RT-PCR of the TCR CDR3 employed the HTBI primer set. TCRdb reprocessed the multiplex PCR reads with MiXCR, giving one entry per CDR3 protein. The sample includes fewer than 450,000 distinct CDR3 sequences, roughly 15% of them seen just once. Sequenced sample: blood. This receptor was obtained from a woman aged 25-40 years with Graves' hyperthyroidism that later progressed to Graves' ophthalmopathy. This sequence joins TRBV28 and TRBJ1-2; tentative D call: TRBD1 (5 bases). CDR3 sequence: CASRTQGLLDGYTF. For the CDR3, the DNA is TGTGCCAGCAGAACTCAGGGTTTGCTCGATGGCTACACCTTC.